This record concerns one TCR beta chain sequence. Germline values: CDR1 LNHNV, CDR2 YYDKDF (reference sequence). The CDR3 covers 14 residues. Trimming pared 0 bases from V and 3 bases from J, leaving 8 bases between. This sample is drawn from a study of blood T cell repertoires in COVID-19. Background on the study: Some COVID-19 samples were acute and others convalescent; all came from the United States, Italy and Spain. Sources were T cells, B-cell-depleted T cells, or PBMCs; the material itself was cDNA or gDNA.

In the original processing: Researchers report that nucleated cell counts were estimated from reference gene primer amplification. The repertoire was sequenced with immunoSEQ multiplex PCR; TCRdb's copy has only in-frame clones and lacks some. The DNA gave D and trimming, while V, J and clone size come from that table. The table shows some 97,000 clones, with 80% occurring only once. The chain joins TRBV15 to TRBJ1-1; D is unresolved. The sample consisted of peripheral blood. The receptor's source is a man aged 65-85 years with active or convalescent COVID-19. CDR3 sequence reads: CATSREGGHTEAFF. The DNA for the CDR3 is TGTGCCACCAGCAGAGAGGGAGGGCACACTGAAGCTTTCTTT.